A selection of T cell receptor beta chains follows, all from one sample in a study of shared clonotypes between healthy human individuals. Method: immunoSEQ multiplex PCR; TCRdb's copy keeps in-frame clones and lacks some. The profile shows 400,000 to 500,000 clones, 70% to 80% of them singletons. The sequenced material came from PBMCs. These receptors all come from a woman aged 40-49 years in good health. Some clones in this sample may be carry-over from other donors' samples. Each CDR3 is given with its conserved first and last residue. The D gene is left open where the match is weak. Size tells how often a clone was seen (once, few, many) or the class of an expanded clone, and some rows leave it out.

V	size	D	J	DNA	CDR3
TRBV5-1	-	-	TRBJ2-5	TGCGCCAGCAGCTCTGACGGTATACAAGAGACCCAGTACTTC	CASSSDGIQETQYF
TRBV18	-	TRBD1	TRBJ2-6	TGTGCCAGCTCACCATTGGGACAGGGGTCTGGGGCCAACGTCCTGACTTTC	CASSPLGQGSGANVLTF
TRBV30	-	TRBD1	TRBJ2-7	TGTGCCTGGAGTTCAGGGGGCGGGTTTGAGTACTTC	CAWSSGGGFEYF
TRBV28	-	TRBD1	TRBJ2-2	TGTGCCAGCAGCCGGGGGACAGGGGAAGGGGAGCTGTTTTTT	CASSRGTGEGELFF
TRBV27	-	-	TRBJ1-2	TGTGCCAGCAGTCTGGGGGAGAACTATGGCTACACCTTC	CASSLGENYGYTF
TRBV27	-	-	TRBJ2-7	TGTGCCAGCCGCGTGGGTGGGAGCCACGAGCAGTACTTC	CASRVGGSHEQYF
TRBV19	many	-	TRBJ2-7	TGTGCCAGTAGTATGAGCCAGTCCCTCTACGAGCAGTACTTC	CASSMSQSLYEQYF
TRBV19	once	TRBD1	TRBJ2-7	TGTGCCAGTAGTTCAACGAGACTTCACAGGGGCCAATCCTACGAGCAGTACTTC	CASSSTRLHRGQSYEQYF
TRBV5-4	few	-	TRBJ2-2	TGTGCCAGCAGCTCGGGGAAGGCCCTTAACACCGGGGAGCTGTTTTTT	CASSSGKALNTGELFF
TRBV21-1	few	-	TRBJ1-2	TGTGCCAGCAGCAAATACGATCCGAAAAACTATGGCTACACCTTC	CASSKYDPKNYGYTF
TRBV11-2	few	TRBD1	TRBJ2-1	TGTGCCAGCAGCTCCCTAGGACAGGTGGTTTTGAATGAGCAGTTCTTC	CASSSLGQVVLNEQFF
TRBV29-1	-	TRBD2	TRBJ2-5	TGCAGCGTGTATAGCGGGAGGGCCTGGACGGTAGAGACCCAGTACTTC	CSVYSGRAWTVETQYF
TRBV7-9	-	-	TRBJ1-1	TGTGCCAGCAGGCTCGGACAGATGAACACTGAAGCTTTCTTT	CASRLGQMNTEAFF
TRBV6-5	-	-	TRBJ1-1	TGTGCCAGCAGTTACGGCCCGTTCATGAACACTGAAGCTTTCTTT	CASSYGPFMNTEAFF
TRBV5-8	many	-	TRBJ1-2	TGTGCCAGCAGCCTTGGGGACTTTACGGATGGCTACACCTTC	CASSLGDFTDGYTF
TRBV6-5	-	-	TRBJ2-7	TGTGCCAGCAGTTACTGGGACCAAACCTACGAGCAGTACTTC	CASSYWDQTYEQYF
TRBV6-7	-	-	TRBJ2-5	TGTGCCATTACCGCCCTACTAGAGGATAAGACCCAGTACTTC	CAITALLEDKTQYF
TRBV5-6	many	-	TRBJ2-6	TGTGCCAGCAGCTTGGGGGTATCCGGGGCCAACGTCCTGACTTTC	CASSLGVSGANVLTF
TRBV21-1	-	-	TRBJ1-2	TGTGCCAGCAGCATGAGGGGCTACACCTTC	CASSMRGYTF
TRBV28	-	-	TRBJ1-5	TGTGCCAGCAGTTCACTCCCCTCAGGTGAAGGGCAGCCCCAGCATTTT	CASSSLPSGEGQPQHF
TRBV2	-	-	TRBJ2-2	TGTGCCAGCAGAGCGACTGTCAACACCGGGGAGCTGTTTTTT	CASRATVNTGELFF
TRBV4-3	-	-	TRBJ1-4	TGCGCCAGCAGCCAAGGGGCCAGCAGTGAATGGGAAAAACTGTTTTTT	CASSQGASSEWEKLFF
TRBV7-3	-	-	TRBJ1-1	TGTGCCAGCAGCTTAACGCCCTCCGCGGGGCGGGACACTGAAGCTTTCTTT	CASSLTPSAGRDTEAFF
TRBV25-1	medium-sized	TRBD1	TRBJ2-7	TGTGCCAGCGGGACAGGGACCTACGAGCAGTACTTC	CASGTGTYEQYF
TRBV30	-	-	TRBJ2-7	TGTGCCTGGGGACGGGGACGGCCGCCCTTCGAGCAGTACTTC	CAWGRGRPPFEQYF
TRBV10-3	once	-	TRBJ1-2	TGTGCCGTCCGTGGCTACACCTTC	CAVRGYTF
TRBV9	-	TRBD2	TRBJ2-5	TGTGCCAGCAGCGTATTGAGCGGGGGGAACCAAGAGACCCAGTACTTC	CASSVLSGGNQETQYF
TRBV5-6	-	-	TRBJ2-2	TGTGCCAGCAGCTTATTGGGGCGGATCACCGGGGAGCTGTTTTTT	CASSLLGRITGELFF
TRBV7-9	few	-	TRBJ1-5	TGTGCCAGCAGCTTAGGGACATCTAATCAGCCCCAGCATTTT	CASSLGTSNQPQHF
TRBV18	-	-	TRBJ2-7	TGTGCCAGCTCACCAGATAGCAGCTACGAGCAGTACTTC	CASSPDSSYEQYF
TRBV18	-	-	TRBJ1-5	TGTGCCAGCTCACCGCAGAGAGATCAGCCCCAGCATTTT	CASSPQRDQPQHF
TRBV11-2	-	TRBD1	TRBJ2-3	TGTGCCAGCAGCCCTGGGACAGGGGGAGATACGCAGTATTTT	CASSPGTGGDTQYF
TRBV7-3	-	TRBD2	TRBJ2-2	TGTGCCAGCAGCCTCACAACTAGCGGGAGCACCGGGGAGCTGTTTTTT	CASSLTTSGSTGELFF
TRBV28	-	-	TRBJ2-3	TGTGCCAGCATCTTGGGGCATATGTCCGATACGCAGTATTTT	CASILGHMSDTQYF
TRBV4-1	-	-	TRBJ1-1	TGCGCCAGCAGCCAGGTGATAGGGGAGAACACTGAAGCTTTCTTT	CASSQVIGENTEAFF
TRBV27	-	-	TRBJ2-7	TGTGCCAGCAGTCGAAAAGACAGTTCCTACGAGCAGTACTTC	CASSRKDSSYEQYF
TRBV14	-	TRBD1	TRBJ1-5	TGTGCCAGCAGCCCAAGGTTAGGGGGCGGATATAGTAGCAATCAGCCCCAGCATTTT	CASSPRLGGGYSSNQPQHF
TRBV2	many	TRBD2	TRBJ2-7	TGTGCCACACCCGGGGCTAGCGGGAGGTCCTACGAGCAGTACTTC	CATPGASGRSYEQYF
TRBV7-2	-	TRBD1	TRBJ2-1	TGTGCCAGCAGCTTAGGACAGGGGCCCTACAATGAGCAGTTCTTC	CASSLGQGPYNEQFF
TRBV19	-	TRBD2	TRBJ2-1	TGTGCCAGTAGTATAGGCGGGGCTAGCGGGGAGTCGGAGCAGTTCTTC	CASSIGGASGESEQFF
TRBV6-5	once	-	TRBJ2-1	TGTGCCAGCGAGGGGGGGAATGAGCAGTTCTTC	CASEGGNEQFF
TRBV2	few	TRBD2	TRBJ2-7	TGTGCCAGCGCGCCCCGGGGCGGGAGGGTCCCCTACGAGCAGTACTTC	CASAPRGGRVPYEQYF
TRBV18	-	TRBD2	TRBJ2-3	TGTGCCAGCTCACCACAAGCGGGAGTGCGAACAGATACGCAGTATTTT	CASSPQAGVRTDTQYF
TRBV28	-	-	TRBJ2-1	TGTGCCAGCACAAACTGGGACTACAATGAGCAGTTCTTC	CASTNWDYNEQFF
TRBV11-1	once	TRBD1	TRBJ2-3	TGTGCCAGCAGCTTAAACAGGGGGGTACCAGATACGCAGTATTTT	CASSLNRGVPDTQYF
TRBV28	-	-	TRBJ2-7	TGTGCCAGCAGTCCGCCGGACTCTCCAGCGCCGTTTTTC	CASSPPDSPAPFF
TRBV12-5	-	TRBD1	TRBJ1-2	TGTGCTAGTGCCTTCCTTCCGGACAGGGAGAGTCTGGGCTACACCTTC	CASAFLPDRESLGYTF
TRBV11-2	-	-	TRBJ2-7	TGTGCCAGCAGCTTAGTCATTCCCTACGAGCAGTACTTC	CASSLVIPYEQYF
TRBV5-1	-	TRBD1	TRBJ1-4	TGCGCCAGCAGCGTCAGGGGGCTAACTAATGAAAAACTGTTTTTT	CASSVRGLTNEKLFF
TRBV2	-	TRBD1	TRBJ1-1	TGTGCCAGCAGGGGACAGGGCTACACTGAAGCTTTCTTT	CASRGQGYTEAFF
TRBV28	-	TRBD1	TRBJ2-7	TGTGCCAGCAGAACGGGACAGACTTACGAGCAGTACTTC	CASRTGQTYEQYF
TRBV29-1	few	-	TRBJ2-3	TGCAGCTTCTCGAGCACAGATACGCAGTATTTT	CSFSSTDTQYF
TRBV14	-	TRBD2	TRBJ2-3	TGTGCCAGCAGCCGACGCCTAGCGGGTTCTCTGGCAGATACGCAGTATTTT	CASSRRLAGSLADTQYF